Each of the 6 T cell receptor beta chains below was sequenced from the same sample in a study of beta chain features in type 1 diabetes. Study-wide results and caveats: Among patients with Type 1 diabetes, TCRB CDR3s were moderately but significantly shorter in every one of the four CD4+ subsets.

As every portion of the isolated RNA was reverse transcribed, the sequencing read expressed TCRB transcripts. This table comes from immunoSEQ multiplex PCR, and its TCRdb copy is limited to in-frame clones, with some not included. This sample has 500,000 to 800,000 clones; around 12% occur once, and the top ten carry 0.095% to 0.15%. No antigen is known for these receptors. Source material: naive CD4+ T cells from blood. All receptors come from a young man with type 1 diabetes.

There are a few counts of this clone. The rearrangement links TRBV14 to TRBJ2-7, with D possibly being TRBD2 (5 bases). The CDR3 runs 14 residues. V lost 8 bases and J lost 0, with 14 bases in between. Germline V gene sequence: CDR1 SGHDN, CDR2 FVKESK. In nucleotides, the CDR3 is TGTGCCAGCGCAGCAACTACTAGCTCCTACGAGCAGTACTTC. Amino acids: CASAATTSSYEQYF.

V and J are TRBV13 and TRBJ2-2; D gene uncertain. Trimming removed 0 bases at V and 4 bases at J, with 6 bases between. The CDR3 covers 14 residues. Germline V gene lookup returns CDR1 PRHDT and CDR2 FYEKMQ (reference sequence). The CDR3, as DNA: TGTGCCAGCAGCTTAGGCCAGAGCACCGGGGAGCTGTTTTTT. Amino acids: CASSLGQSTGELFF.

This clone occurred a few times. The chain couples TRBV7-2 to TRBJ2-1; the match to TRBD2 covers 10 bases. The V gene end was trimmed by 5 bases and the J gene end by 6 bases; junction bases not matched to a gene: 10. The CDR3 has 16 residues. Germline V gene data show CDR1 as SGHTA and CDR2 as FQGNSA. The CDR3 nucleotides read TGTGCCAGCAGCCCCAGGGGACTAGCGATGGGCAATGAGCAGTTCTTC. Encoded protein: CASSPRGLAMGNEQFF.

In its sample, this clone was seen a few times. The V gene is TRBV9, the J gene TRBJ2-2, with a weak D call TRBD1 (5 bases). This CDR3 has 13 residues. V was cut by 2 bases and J by 6 bases, with 8 bases left in between. CDR1 and CDR2 from the germline V gene are SGDLS and YYNGEE. DNA of the CDR3: TGTGCCAGCAGCGTCAGGGTTTCCGGGGAGCTGTTTTTT. This sequence encodes CASSVRVSGELFF.

The chain uses TRBV6-1 and TRBJ1-1, with D maybe TRBD1 (5 bases). V lost 5 bases and J 13 bases, leaving 23 bases between the germline ends. Germline V gives CDR1 MNHNS, CDR2 SASEGT. The CDR3 sequence is 14 residues long. For the CDR3, the DNA is TGTGCCAGCAGTCAAGAAATCCCTCAGGGTTTTGATTTCTTT. This codes for CASSQEIPQGFDFF.

The chain is built from TRBV10-3 and TRBJ2-5; TRBD1 matches 7 bases. The CDR3 has 13 residues. The J segment lost 4 bases and the V segment lost 10 bases, leaving 9 bases of the junction unmatched. The germline gives CDR1 ENHRY, CDR2 SYGVKD. CDR3 sequence (DNA): TGTGCCACCGGGGACAGATCGGGAGAGACCCAGTACTTC. Translating gives CATGDRSGETQYF.